The rows below give T cell receptor beta chains drawn from one sample of a study of blood T cell repertoires in COVID-19. Sequenced by immunoSEQ multiplex PCR; TCRdb stores in-frame clones only, minus some. The sample records about 120,000 clones, around 87% being singletons. Sequenced sample: peripheral blood. The receptors were sampled from a man between 65 and 79 years old with active or convalescent COVID-19. Both conserved end residues are part of each CDR3. The order of the fields is clone size, V gene, D gene, J gene, CDR3 protein, CDR3 DNA. The D gene is left open where the match is weak. A row's size may be missing; if present it is once, few, many or a size class.

>-|TRBV29-1|-|TRBJ1-4
CSVDQWGRGPYSNEKLFF
TGCAGCGTTGACCAATGGGGCAGGGGACCCTACTCTAATGAAAAACTGTTTTTT
>-|TRBV5-6|-|TRBJ2-1
CASSLRGNNEQFF
TGTGCCAGCAGCTTGCGGGGAAACAATGAGCAGTTCTTC
>-|TRBV4-1|TRBD1|TRBJ1-1
CASSREGTGGRTEAFF
TGCGCCAGCAGCCGGGAGGGGACAGGGGGCCGCACTGAAGCTTTCTTT
>-|TRBV28|TRBD1|TRBJ1-4
CASSSKFKTGNSLGFEKLFF
TGTGCCAGCAGTTCGAAGTTTAAGACAGGGAACTCCCTTGGATTTGAAAAACTGTTTTTT
>-|TRBV6-5|-|TRBJ2-7
CASISQGDEQYF
TGTGCCAGCATTAGTCAGGGTGACGAGCAGTACTTC
>-|TRBV27|TRBD1|TRBJ2-7
CASSLAQGAYEQYF
TGTGCCAGCAGTTTAGCACAGGGGGCCTACGAGCAGTACTTC
>few|TRBV27|-|TRBJ2-5
CASSLRGAGETQYF
TGTGCCAGCAGCCTCAGGGGTGCTGGAGAGACCCAGTACTTC
>few|TRBV28|-|TRBJ2-1
CASSFPLRGVNEQFF
TGTGCCAGCAGTTTCCCCCTCAGGGGGGTCAATGAGCAGTTCTTC
>-|TRBV7-2|TRBD1|TRBJ1-1
CASSLGGQMNTEAFF
TGTGCCAGCAGCCTAGGGGGACAGATGAACACTGAAGCTTTCTTT
>-|TRBV19|TRBD2|TRBJ2-3
CASSIGRREGGTDTQYF
TGTGCCAGTAGTATAGGAAGGCGGGAGGGTGGCACAGATACGCAGTATTTT
>many|TRBV27|TRBD1|TRBJ2-5
CASSFRDRGRETQYF
TGTGCCAGCAGTTTCCGGGACAGGGGGCGGGAGACCCAGTACTTC
>-|TRBV18|-|TRBJ1-5
CASSLQNQPQHF
TGTGCCAGCTCACTCCAAAATCAGCCCCAGCATTTT
>-|TRBV28|-|TRBJ1-4
CASSKTGYGISEKLFF
TGTGCCAGCAGTAAAACGGGGTACGGGATTTCGGAAAAACTGTTTTTT
>-|TRBV18|-|TRBJ1-6
CASSGDTYYNSPLHF
TGTGCCAGCTCTGGTGATACTTACTATAATTCACCCCTCCACTTT
>-|TRBV30|TRBD1|TRBJ1-2
CAWTSGGGAGHGYTF
TGTGCCTGGACCTCGGGAGGGGGCGCAGGCCATGGCTACACCTTC
>once|TRBV20-1|-|TRBJ1-2
CSAPAGAGYTF
TGCAGTGCGCCTGCGGGGGCTGGCTACACCTTC
>-|TRBV28|TRBD1|TRBJ1-2
CASSNRPGQGDYGYTF
TGTGCCAGCAGTAATCGGCCGGGACAGGGTGACTATGGCTACACCTTC
>-|TRBV6-5|TRBD2|TRBJ2-1
CASRPGIAGGPQFF
TGTGCCAGCAGACCCGGGATAGCGGGAGGGCCACAGTTCTTC
>-|TRBV5-1|TRBD2|TRBJ2-3
CASSLGSGRTDTQYF
TGCGCCAGCAGCTTGGGTAGCGGGAGAACAGATACGCAGTATTTT
>-|TRBV18|-|TRBJ1-1
CASSPPPPRGTTEAFF
TGTGCCAGCTCACCACCTCCCCCCAGGGGTACCACTGAAGCTTTCTTT
>-|TRBV19|-|TRBJ1-1
CASRLRRGTMNTEAFF
TGTGCCAGTAGGCTCCGCAGGGGAACCATGAACACTGAAGCTTTCTTT
>-|TRBV20-1|-|TRBJ2-5
CSASWAGEETQYF
TGCAGTGCTAGTTGGGCCGGGGAAGAGACCCAGTACTTC
>-|TRBV11-2|TRBD1|TRBJ2-1
CASSLGRQGPYNEQFF
TGTGCCAGCAGCTTAGGGAGACAGGGCCCTTACAATGAGCAGTTCTTC
>once|TRBV5-6|TRBD1|TRBJ2-5
CASSRQGGKSETQYF
TGTGCCAGCAGCCGACAGGGGGGAAAGAGCGAGACCCAGTACTTC
>-|TRBV6-1|-|TRBJ2-7
CASSEIWIATDISYEQYF
TGTGCCAGCAGTGAAATTTGGATTGCAACCGACATCTCCTACGAGCAGTACTTC
>once|TRBV5-4|TRBD2|TRBJ2-3
CASSLRTGGADTQYF
TGTGCCAGCAGCTTACGGACCGGGGGGGCAGATACGCAGTATTTT
>once|TRBV7-9|TRBD2|TRBJ2-2
CASSLAGLAGPGNTGELFF
TGTGCCAGCAGCTTAGCGGGACTAGCGGGACCTGGGAACACCGGGGAGCTGTTTTTT